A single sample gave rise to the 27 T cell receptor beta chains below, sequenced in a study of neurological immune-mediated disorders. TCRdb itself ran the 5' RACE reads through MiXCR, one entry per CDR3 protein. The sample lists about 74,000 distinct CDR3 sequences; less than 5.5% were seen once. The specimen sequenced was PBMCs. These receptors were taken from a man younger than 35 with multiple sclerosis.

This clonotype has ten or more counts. The CDR3 region has the DNA TGCGCCAGCAGCTTGGGAAGGGGAGAAAAACTGTTTTTT. Its protein product is CASSLGRGEKLFF. The chain uses TRBV5-1 and TRBJ1-4, with D possibly being TRBD1 (5 bases). CDR1 and CDR2 (germline): SGHRS, YFSETQ. CDR3 length equals 13 residues. Trimming removed 0 bases from V and 8 bases from J, with 8 bases in between.

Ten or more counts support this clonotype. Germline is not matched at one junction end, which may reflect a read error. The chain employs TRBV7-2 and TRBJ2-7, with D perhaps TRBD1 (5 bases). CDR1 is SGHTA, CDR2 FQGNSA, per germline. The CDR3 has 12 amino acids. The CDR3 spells CASSLGGNPGDF. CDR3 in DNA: TGTGCCAGCAGCTTAGGGGGCAACCCCGGCGACTTC.

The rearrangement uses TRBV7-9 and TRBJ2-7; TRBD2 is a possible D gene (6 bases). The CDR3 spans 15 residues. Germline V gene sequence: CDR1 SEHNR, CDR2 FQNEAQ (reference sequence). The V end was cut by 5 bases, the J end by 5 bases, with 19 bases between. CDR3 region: CASSQQTSGTDEQYF. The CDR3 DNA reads TGTGCCAGCAGCCAACAAACAAGTGGGACTGACGAGCAGTACTTC.

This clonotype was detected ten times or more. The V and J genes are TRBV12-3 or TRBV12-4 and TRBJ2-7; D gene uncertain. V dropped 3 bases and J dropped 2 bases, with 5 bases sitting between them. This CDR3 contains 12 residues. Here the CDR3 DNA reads TGTGCCAGCAGTTTTCGGACCTACGAGCAGTACTTC. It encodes CASSFRTYEQYF.

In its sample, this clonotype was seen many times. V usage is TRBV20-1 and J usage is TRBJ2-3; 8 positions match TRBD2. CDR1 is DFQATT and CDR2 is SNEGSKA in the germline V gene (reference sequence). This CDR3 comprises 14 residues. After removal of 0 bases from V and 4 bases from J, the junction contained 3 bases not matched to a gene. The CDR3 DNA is TGCAGTGCTAGAGATCCCGGGGGGGCAGATACGCAGTATTTT. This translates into CSARDPGGADTQYF.

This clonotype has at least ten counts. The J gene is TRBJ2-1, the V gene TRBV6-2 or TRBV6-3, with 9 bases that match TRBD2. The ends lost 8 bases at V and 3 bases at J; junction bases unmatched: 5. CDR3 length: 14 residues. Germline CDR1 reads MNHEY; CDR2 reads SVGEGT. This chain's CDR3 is CASLREGFYNEQFF. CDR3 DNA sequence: TGTGCCAGCTTGCGGGAGGGGTTCTACAATGAGCAGTTCTTC.

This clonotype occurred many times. CDR3 region: CSARKAGAVTEAFF. The CDR3 DNA reads TGCAGTGCTAGAAAGGCGGGGGCAGTAACTGAAGCTTTCTTT. This chain connects TRBV20-1 to TRBJ1-1, with D possibly matching TRBD1 (6 bases). Germline CDR1 is DFQATT and CDR2 is SNEGSKA (reference sequence). V lost 2 bases to trimming and J lost 5 bases, with 15 bases between them. The CDR3 is 14 residues long.

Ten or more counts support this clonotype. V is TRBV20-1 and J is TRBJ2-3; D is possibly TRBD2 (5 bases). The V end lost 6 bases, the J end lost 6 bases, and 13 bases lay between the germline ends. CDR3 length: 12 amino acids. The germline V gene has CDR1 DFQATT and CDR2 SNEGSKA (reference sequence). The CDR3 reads CSAPLRRDTQYF. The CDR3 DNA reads TGCAGTGCCCCCCTCCGGAGGGATACGCAGTATTTT.

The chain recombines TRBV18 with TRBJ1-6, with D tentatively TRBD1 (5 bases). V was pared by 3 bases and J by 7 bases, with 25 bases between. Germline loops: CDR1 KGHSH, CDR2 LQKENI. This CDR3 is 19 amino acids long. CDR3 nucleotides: TGTGCCAGCTCACCCGTCGAGGTTCGCGGGGCCCTCGGGAATTCACCCCTCCACTTT. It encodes CASSPVEVRGALGNSPLHF.

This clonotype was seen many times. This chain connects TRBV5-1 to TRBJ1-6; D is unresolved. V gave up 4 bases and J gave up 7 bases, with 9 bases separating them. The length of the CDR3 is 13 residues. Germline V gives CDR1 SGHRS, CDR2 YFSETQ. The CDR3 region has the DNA TGCGCCAGCAGCCGGACCAGGAATTCACCCCTCCACTTT. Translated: CASSRTRNSPLHF.

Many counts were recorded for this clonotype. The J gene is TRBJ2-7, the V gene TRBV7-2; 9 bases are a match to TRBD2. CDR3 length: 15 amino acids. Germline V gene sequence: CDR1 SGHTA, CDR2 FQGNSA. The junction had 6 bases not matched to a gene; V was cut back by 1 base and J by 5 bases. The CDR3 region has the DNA TGTGCCAGCAGCTTAGATGCGCGGGAGGGCCACGAGCAGTACTTC. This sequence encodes CASSLDAREGHEQYF.

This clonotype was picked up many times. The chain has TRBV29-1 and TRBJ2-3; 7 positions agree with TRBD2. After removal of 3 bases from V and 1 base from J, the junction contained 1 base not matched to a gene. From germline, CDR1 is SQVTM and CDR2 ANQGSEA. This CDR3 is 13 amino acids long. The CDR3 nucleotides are TGCAGCGTTGACAGCGGGGGCACAGATACGCAGTATTTT. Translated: CSVDSGGTDTQYF.

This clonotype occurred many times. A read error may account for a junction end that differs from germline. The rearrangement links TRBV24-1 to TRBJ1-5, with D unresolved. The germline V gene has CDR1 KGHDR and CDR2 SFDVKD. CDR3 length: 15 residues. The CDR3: CATSAGSNSNQPQNF. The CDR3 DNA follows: TGTGCCACCAGTGCGGGGAGCAATAGCAATCAGCCCCAGAATTTT.

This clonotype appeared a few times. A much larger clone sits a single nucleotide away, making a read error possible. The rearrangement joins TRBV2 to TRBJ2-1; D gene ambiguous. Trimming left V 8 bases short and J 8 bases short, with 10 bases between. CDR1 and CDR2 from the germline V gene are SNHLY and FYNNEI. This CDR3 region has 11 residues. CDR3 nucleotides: TGTGCCAGCCTTAAGGCGGATGAGCAGTTCTTC. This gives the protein CASLKADEQFF.

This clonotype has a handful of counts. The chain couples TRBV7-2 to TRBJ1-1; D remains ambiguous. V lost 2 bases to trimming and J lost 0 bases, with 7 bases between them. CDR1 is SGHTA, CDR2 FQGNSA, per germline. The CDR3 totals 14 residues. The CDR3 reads CASSLRQLNTEAFF. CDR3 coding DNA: TGTGCCAGCAGCTTAAGGCAGCTGAACACTGAAGCTTTCTTT.

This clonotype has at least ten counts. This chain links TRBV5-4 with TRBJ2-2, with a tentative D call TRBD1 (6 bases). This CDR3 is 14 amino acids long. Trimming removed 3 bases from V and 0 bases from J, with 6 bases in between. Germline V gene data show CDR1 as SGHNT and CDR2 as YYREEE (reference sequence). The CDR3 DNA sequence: TGTGCCAGCAGCTGGACAGCGAACACCGGGGAGCTGTTTTTT. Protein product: CASSWTANTGELFF.

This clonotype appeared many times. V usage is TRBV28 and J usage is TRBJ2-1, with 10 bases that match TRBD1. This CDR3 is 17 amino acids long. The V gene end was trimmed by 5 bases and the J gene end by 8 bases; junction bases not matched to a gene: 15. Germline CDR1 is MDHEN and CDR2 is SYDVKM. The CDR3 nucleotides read TGTGCCAGCAGTCGGGGTGTGATGACAGGGGGCGTTGATGAGCAGTTCTTC. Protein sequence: CASSRGVMTGGVDEQFF.

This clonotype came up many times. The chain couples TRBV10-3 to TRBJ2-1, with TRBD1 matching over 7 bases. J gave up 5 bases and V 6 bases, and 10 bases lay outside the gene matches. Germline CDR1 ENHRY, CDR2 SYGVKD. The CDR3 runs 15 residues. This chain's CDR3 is CAIRDRTGIDNEQFF. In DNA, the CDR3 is TGTGCCATCAGAGATCGGACAGGTATCGACAATGAGCAGTTCTTC.

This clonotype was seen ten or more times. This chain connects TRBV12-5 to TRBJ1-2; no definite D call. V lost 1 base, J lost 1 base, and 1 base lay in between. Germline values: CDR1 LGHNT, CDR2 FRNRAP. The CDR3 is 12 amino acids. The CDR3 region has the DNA TGTGCTAGTGGTTTGGGTAACTATGGCTACACCTTC. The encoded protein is CASGLGNYGYTF.

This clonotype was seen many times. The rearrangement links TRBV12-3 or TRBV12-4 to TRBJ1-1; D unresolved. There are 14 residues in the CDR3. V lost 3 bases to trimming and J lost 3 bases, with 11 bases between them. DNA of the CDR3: TGTGCCAGCAGTTTTCGTCAGATTTACACTGAAGCTTTCTTT. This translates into CASSFRQIYTEAFF.

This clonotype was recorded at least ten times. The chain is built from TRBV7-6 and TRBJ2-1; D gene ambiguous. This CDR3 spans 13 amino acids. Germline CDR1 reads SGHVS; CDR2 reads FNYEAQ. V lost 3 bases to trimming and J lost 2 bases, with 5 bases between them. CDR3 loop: CASSFDTYNEQFF. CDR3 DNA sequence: TGTGCCAGCAGCTTCGATACCTACAATGAGCAGTTCTTC.

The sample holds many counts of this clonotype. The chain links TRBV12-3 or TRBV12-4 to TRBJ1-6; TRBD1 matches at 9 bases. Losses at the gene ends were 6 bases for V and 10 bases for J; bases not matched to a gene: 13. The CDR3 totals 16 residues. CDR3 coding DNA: TGTGCCAGCAGCCCTGCCACAGGGGGCGGAAGGTCACCCCTCCACTTT. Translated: CASSPATGGGRSPLHF.

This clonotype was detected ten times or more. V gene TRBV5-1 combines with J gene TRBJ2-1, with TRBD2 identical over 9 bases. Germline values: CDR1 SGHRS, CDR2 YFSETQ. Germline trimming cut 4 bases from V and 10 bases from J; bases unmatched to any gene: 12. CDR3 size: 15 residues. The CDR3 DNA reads TGCGCCAGCAGCCTGAAGCGGGAGGAAGGAGTAGAGCAGTTCTTC. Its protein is CASSLKREEGVEQFF.

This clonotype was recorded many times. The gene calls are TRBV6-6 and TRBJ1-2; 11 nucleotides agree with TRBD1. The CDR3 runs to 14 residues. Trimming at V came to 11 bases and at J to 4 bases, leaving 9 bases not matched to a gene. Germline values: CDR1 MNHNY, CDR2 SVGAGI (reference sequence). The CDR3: CAVGRGQGGYGYTF. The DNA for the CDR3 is TGTGCCGTAGGGCGGGGACAGGGGGGCTATGGCTACACCTTC.

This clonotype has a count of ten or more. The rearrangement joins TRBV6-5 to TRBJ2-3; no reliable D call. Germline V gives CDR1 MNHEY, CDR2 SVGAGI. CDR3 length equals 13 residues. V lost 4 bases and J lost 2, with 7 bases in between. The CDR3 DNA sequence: TGTGCCAGCAGTTCCCGGAACACAGATACGCAGTATTTT. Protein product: CASSSRNTDTQYF.

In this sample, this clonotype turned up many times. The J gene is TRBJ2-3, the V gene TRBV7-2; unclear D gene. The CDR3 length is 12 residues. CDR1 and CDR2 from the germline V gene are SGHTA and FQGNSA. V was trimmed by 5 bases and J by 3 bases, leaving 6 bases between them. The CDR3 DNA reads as TGTGCCAGCAGCCGCAAAACAGATACGCAGTATTTT. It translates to CASSRKTDTQYF.

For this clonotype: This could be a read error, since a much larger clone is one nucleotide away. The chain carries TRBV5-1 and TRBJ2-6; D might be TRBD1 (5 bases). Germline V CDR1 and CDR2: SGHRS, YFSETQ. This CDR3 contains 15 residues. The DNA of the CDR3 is TGCGCCAGCAGGGGTTTGAACTCTGGGGCCAAAGTCCTGACTTTC. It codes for CASRGLNSGAKVLTF.